Listed here are 5 T cell receptor beta chains from one sample, sequenced in a study of regulatory T cells in long-lasting Graves disease. Time point: newly diagnosed GD, antithyroid drugs for less than 3 months. Researchers made the TCR library from RNA that was extracted from PBMCs. CDR3-region Arm-PCR and iRepertoire HTBI primers produced the TCR beta libraries. A single record per CDR3 protein comes from TCRdb applying MiXCR to the multiplex PCR reads. Of fewer than 400,000 distinct CDR3 sequences listed, over 15% are singletons. Material: peripheral blood mononuclear cells (PBMCs), obtained at new diagnosis, from a patient treated with antithyroid drugs. These receptors all stem from a female donor with Graves disease.

This clonotype was recorded a few times. The J gene is TRBJ2-2, the V gene TRBV19, with D unclear. Germline CDR1 reads LNHDA; CDR2 reads SQIVND (reference sequence). The CDR3 length is 15 residues. With 3 bases removed from V and 4 bases from J, the gap between germline ends came to 12 bases. DNA of the CDR3: TGTGCCAGTAGTATCGGTGGCCGAAGCACCGGGGAGCTGTTTTTT. Its translation: CASSIGGRSTGELFF.

This clonotype was seen repeatedly, ten times or more. This chain uses TRBV7-6 with TRBJ2-1, with 10 bases aligning to TRBD2. This CDR3 region has 17 residues. Germline CDR1 and CDR2: SGHVS and FNYEAQ. V shed 1 base and J 8 bases; nucleotides not matched to a gene: 11. The CDR3 here is CASSLEASGSFNHEQFF. The DNA for the CDR3 is TGTGCCAGCAGCTTAGAGGCTAGCGGGAGCTTTAACCATGAGCAGTTCTTC.

Ten or more counts support this clonotype. The chain employs TRBV20-1 and TRBJ2-1, with 8 positions matching TRBD2. J was trimmed by 0 bases and V by 6 bases; bases with no gene match: 10. Germline V gives CDR1 DFQATT, CDR2 SNEGSKA (reference sequence). This CDR3 has 16 residues. The CDR3 region has the DNA TGCAGTGCCCCCAAGGGCGGGACTAGCTCCTACAATGAGCAGTTCTTC. Translation: CSAPKGGTSSYNEQFF.

This clonotype was counted at least ten times. The CDR3 coding sequence is TGCAGTGCTAGAGGGACGTACCGGGGAGAGGACGAGCAGTACTTC. This encodes CSARGTYRGEDEQYF. This chain links TRBV20-1 with TRBJ2-7; perhaps TRBD2 as D (5 bases). V lost 1 base, J lost 5 bases, and 18 bases lay in between. The length of the CDR3 is 15 residues. Germline V gene sequence: CDR1 DFQATT, CDR2 SNEGSKA (reference sequence).

This clonotype was found many times. The chain employs TRBV28 and TRBJ1-1; 7 nucleotides align to TRBD1. The germline gives CDR1 MDHEN, CDR2 SYDVKM. Losses at the gene ends were 5 bases for V and 4 bases for J; bases not matched to a gene: 7. This CDR3 region has 14 residues. The CDR3 here is CASSRFDRATEAFF. In nucleotides, the CDR3 is TGTGCCAGCAGTCGCTTTGACAGGGCCACTGAAGCTTTCTTT.